The source of this TCR beta chain is a study of blood T cell repertoires in COVID-19. Study-wide context: Sources were T cells, B-cell-depleted T cells, or PBMCs; the material itself was cDNA or gDNA.

The germline V gene has CDR1 SGHDT and CDR2 YYEEEE. The CDR3 covers 14 residues. The V gene lost 1 base and the J gene lost 2 bases, with 10 bases spanning the gap. TCRdb's table, derived via immunoSEQ multiplex PCR, lists solely in-frame clones and lacks some. The table includes 110,000 or so clones, 88% detected once. This sequence was found in a human donor in a cohort sampled during active COVID-19. Sequencing was done on a sample of peripheral blood. The chain joins TRBV5-6 to TRBJ2-7; the D is unclear. The CDR3 reads CASSLLSSTYEQYF. CDR3 nucleotides: TGTGCCAGCAGCTTGTTGTCTAGTACCTACGAGCAGTACTTC.